This T cell receptor (beta chain) was documented in a study of OX40 agonist ivuxolimab in advanced cancers. Study observations and caveats: In the 0.1 to 3.0 mg/kg range, CD4+ and CD8+ blood T cells had expanded clonally by week 6. More expanded clones were found, on average, in CD8+ than in CD4+ T cells. Some patients without response likewise showed low normalized clonal expansion.

The CDR3 contains 18 residues. Germline V gene sequence: CDR1 MDHEN, CDR2 SYDVKM. V lost 5 bases and J 4 bases, leaving 26 bases between the germline ends. As regards this clone: Its antigen is unidentified.

The repertoire was sequenced with immunoSEQ multiplex PCR; TCRdb's copy has only in-frame clones and lacks some. The data hold more than 95,000 clones, with 80% to 90% observed a single time. Source: CD4+ or CD8+ T cells sorted from blood, taken in a trial of the OX40 agonist ivuxolimab. This TCR was sampled from an adult with an advanced solid tumor such as melanoma, head and neck, liver or kidney cancer. The chain recombines TRBV28 with TRBJ1-1; the D gene is possibly TRBD1 (6 bases). Here the CDR3 reads CASSVKYIVGARGTEAFF. The CDR3 DNA reads TGTGCCAGCAGTGTCAAGTACATCGTGGGGGCGAGGGGCACTGAAGCTTTCTTT.